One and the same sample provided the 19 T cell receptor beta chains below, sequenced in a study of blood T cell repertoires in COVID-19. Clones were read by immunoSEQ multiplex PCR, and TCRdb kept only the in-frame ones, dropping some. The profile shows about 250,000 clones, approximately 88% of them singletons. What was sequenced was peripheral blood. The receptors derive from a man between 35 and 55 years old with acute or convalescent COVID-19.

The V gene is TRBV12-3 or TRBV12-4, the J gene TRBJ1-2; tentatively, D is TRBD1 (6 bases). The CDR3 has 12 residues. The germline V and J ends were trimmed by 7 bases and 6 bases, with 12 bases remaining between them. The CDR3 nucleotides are TGTGCCAGCAATCCACAGGGTCATGGCTACACCTTC. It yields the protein CASNPQGHGYTF.

CDR3 residues: CASSLGDRGSGNTIYF. As DNA, the CDR3 is TGCGCCAGCAGCTTGGGGGACAGGGGATCTGGAAACACCATATATTTT. The rearrangement links TRBV5-1 to TRBJ1-3; TRBD1 matches at 10 bases. Germline assignment: CDR1 SGHRS and CDR2 YFSETQ. The CDR3 contains 16 residues. The ends lost 0 bases at V and 1 base at J; junction bases unmatched: 1.

The CDR3 loop reads CASSQEGMTGETQYF. As DNA, the CDR3 is TGCGCCAGCAGCCAAGAGGGGATGACAGGAGAGACCCAGTACTTC. The chain combines TRBV4-3 with TRBJ2-5; possibly TRBD1 for D (6 bases). The CDR3 is 15 residues long. Germline V gene sequence: CDR1 LGHNA, CDR2 YSLEER. V lost 0 bases and J 4 bases, leaving 12 bases between the germline ends.

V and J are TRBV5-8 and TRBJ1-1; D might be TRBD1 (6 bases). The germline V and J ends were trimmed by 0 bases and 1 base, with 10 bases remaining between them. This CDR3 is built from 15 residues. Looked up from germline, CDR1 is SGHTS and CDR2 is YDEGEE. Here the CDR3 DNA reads TGTGCCAGCAGCTTGGCGGAAGGGGGGAACACTGAAGCTTTCTTT. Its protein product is CASSLAEGGNTEAFF.

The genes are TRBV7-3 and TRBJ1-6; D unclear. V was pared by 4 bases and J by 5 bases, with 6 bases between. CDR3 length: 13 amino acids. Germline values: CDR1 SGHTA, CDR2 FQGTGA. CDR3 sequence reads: CASSSLNNSPLHF. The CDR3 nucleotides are TGTGCCAGCAGCTCGCTAAATAATTCACCCCTCCACTTT.

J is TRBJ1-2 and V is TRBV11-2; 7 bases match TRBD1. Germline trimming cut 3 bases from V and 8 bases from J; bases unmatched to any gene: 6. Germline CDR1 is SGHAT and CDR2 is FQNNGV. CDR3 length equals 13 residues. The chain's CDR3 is CASSFDRAGGYTF. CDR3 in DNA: TGTGCCAGCAGCTTCGACAGGGCTGGCGGCTACACCTTC.

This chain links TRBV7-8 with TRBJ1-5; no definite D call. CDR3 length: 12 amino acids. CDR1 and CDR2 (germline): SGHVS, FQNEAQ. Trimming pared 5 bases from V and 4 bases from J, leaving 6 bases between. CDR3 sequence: CASSRYNQPQHF. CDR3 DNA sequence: TGTGCCAGCAGCCGTTATAATCAGCCCCAGCATTTT.

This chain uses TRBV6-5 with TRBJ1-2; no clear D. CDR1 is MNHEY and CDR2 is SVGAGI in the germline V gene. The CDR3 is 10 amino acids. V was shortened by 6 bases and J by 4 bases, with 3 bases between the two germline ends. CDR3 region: CASSVYGYTF. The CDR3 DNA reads TGTGCCAGCAGCGTCTATGGCTACACCTTC.

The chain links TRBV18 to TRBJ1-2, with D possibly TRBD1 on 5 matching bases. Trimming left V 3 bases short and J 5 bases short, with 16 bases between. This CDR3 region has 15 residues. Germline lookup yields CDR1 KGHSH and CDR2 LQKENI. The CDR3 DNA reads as TGTGCCAGCTCACCGGGGCGCCGCAGCTTATATGGCTACACCTTC. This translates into CASSPGRRSLYGYTF.

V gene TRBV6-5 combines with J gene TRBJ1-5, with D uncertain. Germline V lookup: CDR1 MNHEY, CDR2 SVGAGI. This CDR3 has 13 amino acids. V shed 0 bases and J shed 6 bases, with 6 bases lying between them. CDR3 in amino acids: CASSYSYGQPQHF. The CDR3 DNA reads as TGTGCCAGCAGTTACTCGTACGGTCAGCCCCAGCATTTT.

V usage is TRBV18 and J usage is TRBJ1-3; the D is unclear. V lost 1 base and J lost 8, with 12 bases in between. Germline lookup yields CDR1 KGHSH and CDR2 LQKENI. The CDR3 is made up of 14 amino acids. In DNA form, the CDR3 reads TGTGCCAGCTCACCACGGAGTGTCCTTGACACCATATATTTT. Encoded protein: CASSPRSVLDTIYF.

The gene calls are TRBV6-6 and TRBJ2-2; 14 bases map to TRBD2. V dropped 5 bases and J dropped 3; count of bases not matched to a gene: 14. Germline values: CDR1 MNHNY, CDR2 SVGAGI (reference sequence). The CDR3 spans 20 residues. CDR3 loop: CASSPGGLAGVGLDTGELFF. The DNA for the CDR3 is TGTGCCAGCAGTCCTGGGGGACTAGCGGGAGTTGGATTGGACACCGGGGAGCTGTTTTTT.

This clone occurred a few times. Written as DNA, the CDR3 is TGTGCCAGCAGTCCCTCCTTGCGCATGGAGGAAAAACTGTTTTTT. It translates to CASSPSLRMEEKLFF. V gene TRBV27 combines with J gene TRBJ1-4; no reliable D call. The CDR3 has 15 residues. Germline V gene lookup returns CDR1 MNHEY and CDR2 SMNVEV (reference sequence). The V gene lost 5 bases and the J gene lost 8 bases, with 18 bases spanning the gap.

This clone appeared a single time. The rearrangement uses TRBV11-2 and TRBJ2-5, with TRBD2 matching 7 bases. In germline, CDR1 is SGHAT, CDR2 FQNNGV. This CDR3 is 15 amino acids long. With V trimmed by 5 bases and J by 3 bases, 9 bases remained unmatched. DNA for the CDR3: TGTGCCAGCAGCCCGAGACAGCGGGGCGAAGAGACCCAGTACTTC. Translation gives CASSPRQRGEETQYF.

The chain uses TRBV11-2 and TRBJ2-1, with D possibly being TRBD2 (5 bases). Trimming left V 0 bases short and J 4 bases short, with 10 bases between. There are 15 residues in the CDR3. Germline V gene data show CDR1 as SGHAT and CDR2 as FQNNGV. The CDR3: CASSLESGNYNEQFF. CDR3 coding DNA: TGTGCCAGCAGCTTAGAGAGCGGAAATTACAATGAGCAGTTCTTC.

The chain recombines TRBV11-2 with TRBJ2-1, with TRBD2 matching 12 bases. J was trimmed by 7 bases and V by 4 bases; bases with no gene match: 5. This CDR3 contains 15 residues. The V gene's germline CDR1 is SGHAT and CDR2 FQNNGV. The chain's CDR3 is CASSSTSGRTNEQFF. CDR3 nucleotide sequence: TGTGCCAGCAGCTCGACTAGCGGGAGAACGAATGAGCAGTTCTTC.

The CDR3 reads CASSPASGRNTEAFF. As DNA, the CDR3 is TGTGCCAGCAGCCCCGCTTCCGGGAGAAACACTGAAGCTTTCTTT. The chain carries TRBV7-2 and TRBJ1-1; no firm D call. The CDR3 length is 15 residues. V lost 5 bases to trimming and J lost 2 bases, with 15 bases between them. The germline V gene encodes CDR1 SGHTA and CDR2 FQGNSA.

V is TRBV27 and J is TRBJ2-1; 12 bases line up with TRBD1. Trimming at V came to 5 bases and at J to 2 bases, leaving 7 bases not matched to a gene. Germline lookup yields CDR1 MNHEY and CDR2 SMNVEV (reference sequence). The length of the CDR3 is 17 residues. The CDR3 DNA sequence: TGTGCCAGCAGTAACCGGGACAGGGGGCTTGCCTACAATGAGCAGTTCTTC. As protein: CASSNRDRGLAYNEQFF.

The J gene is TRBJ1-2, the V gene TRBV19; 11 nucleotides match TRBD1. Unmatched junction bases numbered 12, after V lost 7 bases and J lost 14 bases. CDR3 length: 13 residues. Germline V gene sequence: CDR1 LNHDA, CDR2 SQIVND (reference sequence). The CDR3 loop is CASTPRTGGARTF. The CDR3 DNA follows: TGTGCCAGTACCCCCCGGACAGGGGGCGCGAGGACCTTC.